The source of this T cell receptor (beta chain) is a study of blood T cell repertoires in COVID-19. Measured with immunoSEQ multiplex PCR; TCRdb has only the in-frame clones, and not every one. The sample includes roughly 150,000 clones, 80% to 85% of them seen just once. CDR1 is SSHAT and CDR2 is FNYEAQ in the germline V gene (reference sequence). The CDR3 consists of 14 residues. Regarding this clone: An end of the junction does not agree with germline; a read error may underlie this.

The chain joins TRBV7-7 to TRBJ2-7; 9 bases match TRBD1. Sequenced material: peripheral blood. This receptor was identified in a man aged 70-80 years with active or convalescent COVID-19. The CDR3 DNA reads TGTGCTAGCAGCTTCCGGACAGGGGACTACGAGCAGTACTTC. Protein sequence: CASSFRTGDYEQYF. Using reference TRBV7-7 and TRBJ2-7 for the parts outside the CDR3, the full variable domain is GAGVSQSPRYKVTKRGQDVTLRCDPISSHATLYWYQQALGQGPEFLTYFNYEAQPDKSGLPSDRFSAERPEGSISTLTIQRTEQRDSAMYRCASSFRTGDYEQYFGPGTRLTVT.